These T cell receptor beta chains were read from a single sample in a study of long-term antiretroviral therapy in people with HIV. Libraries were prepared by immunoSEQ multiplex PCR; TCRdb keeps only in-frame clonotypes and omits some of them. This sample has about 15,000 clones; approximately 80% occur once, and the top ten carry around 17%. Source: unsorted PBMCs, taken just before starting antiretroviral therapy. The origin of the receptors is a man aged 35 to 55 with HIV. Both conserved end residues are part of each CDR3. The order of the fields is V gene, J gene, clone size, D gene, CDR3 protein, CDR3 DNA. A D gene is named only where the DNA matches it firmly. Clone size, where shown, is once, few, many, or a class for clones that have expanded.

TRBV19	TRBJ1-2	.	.	CASKLQDPTYGYTF	TGTGCCAGTAAATTACAGGATCCCACATATGGCTACACCTTC
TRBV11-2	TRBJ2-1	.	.	CASTWGGDEQFF	TGTGCCAGCACCTGGGGAGGAGATGAGCAGTTCTTC
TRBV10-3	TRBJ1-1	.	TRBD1	CAISESTTGTSAFF	TGTGCCATCAGTGAGTCCACGACAGGGACTTCAGCTTTCTTT
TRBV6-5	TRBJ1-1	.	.	CASSYGTEAFF	TGTGCCAGCAGTTACGGCACTGAAGCTTTCTTT
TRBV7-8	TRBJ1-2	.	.	CASSLNSDSFYGYTF	TGTGCCAGCAGCTTAAACTCGGACAGTTTTTATGGCTACACCTTC
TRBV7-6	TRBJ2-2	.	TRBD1	CASSLRGGATGELFF	TGTGCCAGCAGCTTAAGAGGGGGCGCGACCGGGGAGCTGTTTTTT
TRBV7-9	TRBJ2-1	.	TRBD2	CASSLVLAGVGEQFF	TGTGCCAGCAGCTTAGTACTAGCGGGAGTAGGTGAGCAGTTCTTC
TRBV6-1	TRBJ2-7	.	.	CASSEAHYEQYF	TGTGCCAGCAGTGAAGCACACTACGAGCAGTACTTC
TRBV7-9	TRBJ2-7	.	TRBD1	CASSRSGQAAEQYF	TGTGCCAGCAGCCGATCTGGACAGGCGGCCGAGCAGTACTTC
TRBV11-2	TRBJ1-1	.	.	CASSRAGNTEAFF	TGTGCCAGCAGCCGAGCGGGGAACACTGAAGCTTTCTTT
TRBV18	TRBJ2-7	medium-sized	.	CASSPQFDPRFGGIYEQYF	TGTGCCAGCTCACCACAGTTTGACCCGCGGTTCGGGGGAATCTACGAGCAGTACTTC
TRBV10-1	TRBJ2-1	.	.	CASSGGTPYNEQFF	TGCGCCAGCAGTGGCGGGACACCTTACAATGAGCAGTTCTTC
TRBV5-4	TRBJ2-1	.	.	CASSFGVSSYNEQFF	TGTGCCAGCAGCTTCGGGGTTAGCTCCTACAATGAGCAGTTCTTC
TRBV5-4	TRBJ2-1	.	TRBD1	CASSPGQDSNEQFF	TGTGCCAGCAGCCCGGGACAGGATAGCAATGAGCAGTTCTTC
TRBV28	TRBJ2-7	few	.	CASSFRGTEQYF	TGTGCCAGCAGTTTTAGAGGTACCGAGCAGTACTTC
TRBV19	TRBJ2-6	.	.	CASSMGANVLTF	TGTGCCAGTAGTATGGGAGCCAACGTCCTGACTTTC
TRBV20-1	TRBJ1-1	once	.	CSALRRTEAFF	TGCAGTGCCCTTCGTCGAACTGAAGCTTTCTTT
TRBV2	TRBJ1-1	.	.	CASSWTDAFF	TGTGCCAGCAGTTGGACGGACGCTTTCTTT
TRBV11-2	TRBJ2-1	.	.	CASSLGGGGWDEQFF	TGTGCCAGCAGCCTAGGGGGTGGAGGGTGGGATGAGCAGTTCTTC
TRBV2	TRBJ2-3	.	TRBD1	CASSEDRGRTTDTQYF	TGTGCCAGCAGTGAAGATAGGGGGCGGACCACAGATACGCAGTATTTT
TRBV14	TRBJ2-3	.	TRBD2	CASSQQLASTDTQYF	TGTGCCAGCAGCCAACAACTAGCGAGCACAGATACGCAGTATTTT
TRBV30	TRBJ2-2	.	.	CAWSGVLAGELFF	TGTGCCTGGAGTGGAGTATTGGCCGGGGAGCTGTTTTTT
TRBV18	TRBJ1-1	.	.	CASSPGGGLQNTEAFF	TGTGCCAGCTCACCAGGGGGGGGACTGCAGAACACTGAAGCTTTCTTT
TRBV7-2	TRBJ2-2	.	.	CASSLEVGLPGELFF	TGTGCCAGCAGCTTGGAAGTTGGTCTTCCCGGGGAGCTGTTTTTT
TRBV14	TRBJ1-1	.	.	CASSQGARNSAAFF	TGTGCCAGCAGCCAAGGGGCACGGAACAGTGCCGCTTTCTTT
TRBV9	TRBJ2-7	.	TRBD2	CASSVGSSGGSYEQYF	TGTGCCAGCAGCGTAGGCTCTAGCGGGGGATCCTACGAGCAGTACTTC
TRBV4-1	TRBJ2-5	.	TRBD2	CASSQEISGRVETQYF	TGCGCCAGCAGCCAAGAAATCAGCGGGAGGGTGGAGACCCAGTACTTC
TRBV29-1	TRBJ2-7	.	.	CSVVFLDKEEYEQYF	TGCAGCGTTGTGTTTTTGGACAAGGAAGAATACGAGCAGTACTTC
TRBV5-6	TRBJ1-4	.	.	CASSLIATNEKLFF	TGTGCCAGCAGCTTGATAGCAACTAATGAAAAACTGTTTTTT
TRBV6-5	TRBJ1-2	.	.	CASSPNGPNYGYTF	TGTGCCAGCAGCCCGAATGGTCCAAACTATGGCTACACCTTC
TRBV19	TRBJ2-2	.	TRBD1	CASSIERTGNPAGELFF	TGTGCCAGTAGTATAGAAAGGACAGGGAATCCGGCCGGGGAGCTGTTTTTT
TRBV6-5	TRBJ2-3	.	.	CASSYGRPFTDTQYF	TGTGCCAGCAGTTACGGACGCCCCTTCACAGATACGCAGTATTTT
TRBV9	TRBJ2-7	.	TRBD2	CASSPRTSGTYEQYF	TGTGCCAGCAGCCCCCGGACTAGCGGGACCTACGAGCAGTACTTC
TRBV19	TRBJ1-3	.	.	CASSPIGTNGLSSGNTIYF	TGTGCCAGTAGTCCAATCGGGACGAATGGGCTATCATCTGGAAACACCATATATTTT
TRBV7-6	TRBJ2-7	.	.	CASSLGEAYEQYF	TGTGCCAGCAGCTTAGGCGAGGCCTACGAGCAGTACTTC
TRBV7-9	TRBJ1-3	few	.	CASSLQGRSGNTIYF	TGTGCCAGCAGCCTTCAGGGGCGATCTGGAAACACCATATATTTT
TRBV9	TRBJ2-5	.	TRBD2	CASSVASGEPGETQYF	TGTGCCAGCAGCGTTGCTAGCGGGGAGCCAGGAGAGACCCAGTACTTC
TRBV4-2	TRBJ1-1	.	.	CASSQDGNKNTEAFF	TGTGCCAGCAGCCAAGATGGGAACAAGAACACTGAAGCTTTCTTT
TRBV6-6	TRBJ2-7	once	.	CASSPRSDSAYEQYF	TGTGCCAGCAGCCCCAGATCGGACAGTGCCTACGAGCAGTACTTC
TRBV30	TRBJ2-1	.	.	CAWSEAIYNEQFF	TGTGCCTGGAGTGAAGCGATCTACAATGAGCAGTTCTTC
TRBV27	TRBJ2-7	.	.	CASSNQGTYEQYF	TGTGCCAGCAGTAATCAGGGCACCTACGAGCAGTACTTC
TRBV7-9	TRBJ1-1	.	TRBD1	CASSLEAGGSTDTEAFF	TGTGCCAGCAGCTTAGAGGCAGGGGGCAGCACGGACACTGAAGCTTTCTTT
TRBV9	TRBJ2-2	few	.	CASSVDDAGELFF	TGTGCCAGCAGCGTAGACGACGCCGGGGAGCTGTTTTTT
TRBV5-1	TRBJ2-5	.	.	CASSPWTALETQYF	TGCGCCAGCAGCCCCTGGACAGCGCTAGAGACCCAGTACTTC
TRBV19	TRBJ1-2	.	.	CASSIDRTYGYTF	TGTGCCAGTAGTATTGACAGGACCTATGGCTACACCTTC
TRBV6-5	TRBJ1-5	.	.	CASSRGGYRNQPQHF	TGTGCCAGCAGTCGCGGAGGGTATCGCAATCAGCCCCAGCATTTT
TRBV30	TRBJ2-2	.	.	CAWKAGALTGELFF	TGTGCCTGGAAGGCAGGGGCCCTCACCGGGGAGCTGTTTTTT
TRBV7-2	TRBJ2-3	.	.	CASSLAPGSTDTQYF	TGTGCCAGCAGCTTAGCCCCGGGGAGCACAGATACGCAGTATTTT
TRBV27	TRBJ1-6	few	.	CASSLSSGQGGRSPLHF	TGTGCCAGCAGTTTATCGTCCGGCCAAGGGGGGCGATCACCCCTCCACTTT
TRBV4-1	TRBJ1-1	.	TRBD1	CASSLGQGLMNTEAFF	TGCGCCAGCAGTCTTGGACAGGGGTTAATGAACACTGAAGCTTTCTTT
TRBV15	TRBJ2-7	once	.	CATSKGSAYEQYF	TGTGCCACCAGCAAAGGGTCGGCCTACGAGCAGTACTTC
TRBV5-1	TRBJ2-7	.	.	CASSWTTGREQYF	TGCGCCAGCAGCTGGACGACAGGACGCGAGCAGTACTTC